This entry lists 12 T cell receptor beta chains sequenced from one sample in a study of human T cells and chemical hapten exposure. Time point noted: patch test 1, 2 weeks after DPC sensitization. Treatment denoted: therapeutic diphenylcyclopropenone sensitization with weekly scalp DPC. TCRdb re-called the RACE reads through MiXCR, storing one row per CDR3 protein. The sample holds some 80,000 distinct CDR3 sequences; 9.5% to 12% are singletons and the top ten take about 4.2%. The material was whole blood, obtained in connection with sensitization to the hapten diphenylcyclopropenone (DPC). All receptors derive from a woman in her fifties or sixties with alopecia areata. Some clones in this sample may be carry-over from other donors' samples.

J is TRBJ2-7 and V is TRBV24-1; no clear D gene. There are 15 residues in the CDR3. V was shortened by 1 base and J by 3 bases, with 12 bases between the two germline ends. The germline V gene encodes CDR1 KGHDR and CDR2 SFDVKD. The CDR3 spells CATSDFDLGSYEQYF. The DNA of the CDR3 is TGTGCCACCAGTGATTTCGACCTGGGAAGCTACGAGCAGTACTTC.

The sample holds many counts of this clonotype. The V and J genes are TRBV18 and TRBJ1-1; no firm D call. The CDR3 has 14 residues. The germline V gene has CDR1 KGHSH and CDR2 LQKENI. Between the trimmed V and J ends, which lost 3 bases and 8 bases, there was a span of 16 bases. CDR3 DNA sequence: TGTGCCAGCTCACCGACCGGCGTCGGTGGAGAAGCTTTCTTT. Translation gives CASSPTGVGGEAFF.

The gene calls are TRBV3-1 and TRBJ1-6; 8 positions agree with TRBD1. This CDR3 spans 15 amino acids. Germline CDR1 and CDR2: LGHDT and YNNKEL (reference sequence). V shed 2 bases, J shed 6 bases, and the junction held 3 bases outside the gene matches. The CDR3 region is CASSQMDRANSPLHF. CDR3 in DNA: TGTGCCAGCAGCCAAATGGACAGGGCTAATTCACCCCTCCACTTT.

This clonotype was counted a few times. The chain links TRBV14 to TRBJ2-1, with a tentative D call TRBD2 (7 bases). Germline CDR1 is SGHDN and CDR2 is FVKESK. The ends were cut back, 3 bases at V and 1 base at J, with 10 bases in the middle. CDR3 length equals 15 residues. CDR3 nucleotide sequence: TGTGCCAGCAGCCATAGGGGGGGTTCCTACAATGAGCAGTTCTTC. As protein: CASSHRGGSYNEQFF.

This clonotype came up many times. This chain uses TRBV7-9 with TRBJ1-2, with D possibly matching TRBD1 (5 bases). Germline values: CDR1 SEHNR, CDR2 FQNEAQ (reference sequence). V gave up 4 bases and J gave up 8 bases, with 11 bases separating them. The CDR3 has 12 amino acids. CDR3 loop: CASSSTWDGYTF. The CDR3 DNA sequence: TGTGCCAGCAGCTCCACTTGGGACGGCTACACCTTC.

This clonotype was seen repeatedly, ten times or more. J is TRBJ1-1 and V is TRBV12-3 or TRBV12-4; no firm D call. Trimming took 6 bases from V and 1 from J, leaving 15 bases between them. The CDR3 spans 15 residues. The DNA of the CDR3 is TGTGCCAGCAGGGCCCGAGAGGCTTCGAACACTGAAGCTTTCTTT. Translated: CASRAREASNTEAFF.

V and J are TRBV7-2 and TRBJ2-3, with 7 bases aligning to TRBD2. Germline CDR1 SGHTA, CDR2 FQGNSA. V was pared by 2 bases and J by 1 base, with 9 bases of the junction left unmatched. The CDR3 extends over 17 amino acids. The CDR3 DNA sequence: TGTGCCAGCAGCTTAAGGGGTCTTGCGGGGGGCACAGATACGCAGTATTTT. Protein sequence: CASSLRGLAGGTDTQYF. The full variable domain, in which reference TRBV7-2 and TRBJ2-3 provide the parts outside the CDR3, is GAGVSQSPSNKVTEKGKDVELRCDPISGHTALYWYRQSLGQGLEFLIYFQGNSAPDKSGLPSDRFSAERTGGSVSTLTIQRTQQEDSAVYLCASSLRGLAGGTDTQYFGPGTRLTVL.

Ten or more counts support this clonotype. The chain carries TRBV29-1 and TRBJ1-1; perhaps TRBD1 as D (6 bases). Germline CDR1 SQVTM, CDR2 ANQGSEA. The CDR3 is made up of 14 amino acids. V lost 3 bases to trimming and J lost 0 bases, with 11 bases between them. CDR3 nucleotide sequence: TGCAGCGTTGATCAGGGGACCCTGAACACTGAAGCTTTCTTT. It is translated as CSVDQGTLNTEAFF.

Comment on this clonotype: A much larger clone sits a single nucleotide away, making a read error possible. J is TRBJ2-2 and V is TRBV7-8; 10 bases match TRBD2. CDR3 length equals 17 residues. Germline V gene data show CDR1 as SGHVS and CDR2 as FQNEAQ. V shed 6 bases, J shed 0 bases, and the junction held 7 bases outside the gene matches. For the CDR3, the DNA is TGTGCCAGCAGGTTTGGACTAGCGGCAGCGAACACCGGGGAGCTGTTTTTT. Residues: CASRFGLAAANTGELFF.

The chain combines TRBV7-9 with TRBJ2-2; TRBD1 might be the D (6 bases). Trimming stripped 4 bases from V and 0 bases from J, with 18 bases between. The germline V gene has CDR1 SEHNR and CDR2 FQNEAQ (reference sequence). The CDR3 loop spans 18 amino acids. The CDR3 DNA is TGTGCCAGCAGCTCCACACTTGGGGGCAACACGAACACCGGGGAGCTGTTTTTT. It yields the protein CASSSTLGGNTNTGELFF.

J is TRBJ2-3 and V is TRBV28; no definite D call. This CDR3 is 12 amino acids long. Deletions cut 3 bases from V and 8 bases from J, with 9 bases between. Germline CDR1 is MDHEN and CDR2 is SYDVKM. The CDR3: CASSLSGLTQYF. The CDR3 DNA is TGTGCCAGCAGTTTGTCCGGGCTTACGCAGTATTTT.

This clonotype has at least ten counts. This chain connects TRBV28 to TRBJ2-1; D not certain. Germline V CDR1 and CDR2: MDHEN, SYDVKM. The CDR3 runs to 12 residues. V dropped 6 bases and J dropped 8 bases, with 11 bases sitting between them. CDR3 sequence reads: CASSQRVHEQFF. Written as DNA, the CDR3 is TGTGCCAGCAGCCAAAGGGTGCATGAGCAGTTCTTC.